These 16 T cell receptor beta chains were sequenced from one sample in a study of blood T cell repertoires in COVID-19. The method was immunoSEQ multiplex PCR; TCRdb's version includes in-frame clones alone and lacks a portion of them. Of some 160,000 clones listed, nearly 80% are singletons. Material for sequencing was peripheral blood. Receptor source: an elderly woman with acute or convalescent COVID-19.

The chain carries TRBV7-3 and TRBJ2-7, with D perhaps TRBD2 (6 bases). Germline values: CDR1 SGHTA, CDR2 FQGTGA. V was pared by 2 bases and J by 4 bases, with 9 bases between. CDR3 size: 13 residues. CDR3 nucleotides: TGTGCCAGCAGCTTAGGGCTAGCGTACGAGCAGTACTTC. Its protein product is CASSLGLAYEQYF.

The chain uses TRBV27 and TRBJ2-1, with a possible D match to TRBD2 (7 bases). The ends were cut back, 0 bases at V and 14 bases at J, with 20 bases in the middle. Germline CDR1 reads MNHEY; CDR2 reads SMNVEV (reference sequence). The CDR3 contains 15 residues. CDR3 in amino acids: CASSLSFGGARSEFF. In nucleotides, the CDR3 is TGTGCCAGCAGTTTATCCTTTGGGGGGGCCCGGTCTGAGTTCTTC.

The V and J genes are TRBV5-5 and TRBJ1-1, with no clear D. This CDR3 comprises 11 residues. With 2 bases removed from V and 11 bases from J, the gap between germline ends came to 10 bases. Germline V gene sequence: CDR1 SGHKS, CDR2 YYEKEE (reference sequence). The CDR3 loop is CASSLHSEAFF. DNA of the CDR3: TGTGCCAGCAGCTTACACAGTGAGGCTTTCTTT. Supplemented by reference TRBV5-5 and TRBJ1-1, the full variable domain reads DAGVTQSPTHLIKTRGQQVTLRCSPISGHKSVSWYQQVLGQGPQFIFQYYEKEERGRGNFPDRFSARQFPNYSSELNVNALLLGDSALYLCASSLHSEAFFGQGTRLTVV.

Here the CDR3 reads CASSYQAGGAYEQYF. The CDR3 DNA follows: TGTGCCAGCAGTTACCAAGCGGGAGGTGCCTACGAGCAGTACTTC. The rearrangement uses TRBV6-5 and TRBJ2-7; 9 positions match TRBD2. V shed 2 bases and J 2 bases; nucleotides not matched to a gene: 4. CDR3 length: 15 residues. The V gene's germline CDR1 is MNHEY and CDR2 SVGAGI.

The rearrangement links TRBV6-5 to TRBJ1-5; TRBD1 aligns across 7 bases. This CDR3 is 15 amino acids long. Germline CDR1 is MNHEY and CDR2 is SVGAGI. Trimming cost V 6 bases and J 7 bases; bases outside gene matches: 12. The CDR3 protein is CASRGRGQPRQPQHF. The CDR3 coding sequence is TGTGCCAGCAGGGGAAGGGGACAGCCGAGGCAGCCCCAGCATTTT.

The chain recombines TRBV5-1 with TRBJ2-7; tentative D call: TRBD2 (5 bases). Deletions cut 0 bases from V and 3 bases from J, with 7 bases between. This CDR3 is built from 13 residues. Germline V gene sequence: CDR1 SGHRS, CDR2 YFSETQ. This chain's CDR3 is CASSLERNYEQYF. As DNA, the CDR3 is TGCGCCAGCAGCTTGGAGCGGAACTACGAGCAGTACTTC. The whole variable domain, remainder taken from reference TRBV5-1 and TRBJ2-7, is KAGVTQTPRYLIKTRGQQVTLSCSPISGHRSVSWYQQTPGQGLQFLFEYFSETQRNKGNFPGRFSGRQFSNSRSEMNVSTLELGDSALYLCASSLERNYEQYFGPGTRLTVT.

The genes are TRBV28 and TRBJ2-7, with 9 bases that match TRBD2. V was pared by 6 bases and J by 0 bases, with 3 bases of the junction left unmatched. This CDR3 is 14 amino acids long. Germline V gene lookup returns CDR1 MDHEN and CDR2 SYDVKM. The CDR3 protein is CASRLAGLSYEQYF. The CDR3, as DNA: TGTGCCAGCAGGCTAGCGGGGCTCTCCTACGAGCAGTACTTC.

The chain links TRBV4-1 to TRBJ2-3; the match to TRBD2 covers 14 bases. Germline CDR1 reads MGHRA; CDR2 reads YSYEKL. The ends lost 5 bases at V and 5 bases at J; junction bases unmatched: 6. This CDR3 has 16 amino acids. CDR3 in amino acids: CASSSPTSGRGDTQYF. CDR3 sequence (DNA): TGCGCCAGCAGCTCTCCGACTAGCGGGAGGGGAGATACGCAGTATTTT.

V and J are TRBV3-1 (or the pseudogene TRBV3-2) and TRBJ1-1; 7 bases line up with TRBD1. Germline assignment: CDR1 LGHDT and CDR2 YNNKEL (reference sequence). The CDR3 consists of 13 residues. After removal of 11 bases from V and 5 bases from J, the junction contained 11 bases not matched to a gene. Here the CDR3 DNA reads TGTGCCGCCGAAGGGGACAGCAATACTGAAGCTTTCTTT. This gives the protein CAAEGDSNTEAFF.

CDR3 in amino acids: CAQGGRGQPNSPLHF. The CDR3, as DNA: TGTGCCCAAGGGGGCAGGGGACAGCCTAATTCACCCCTCCACTTT. The chain combines TRBV19 with TRBJ1-6; 7 nucleotides line up with TRBD1. Germline V CDR1 and CDR2: LNHDA, SQIVND (reference sequence). The CDR3 runs to 15 residues. The ends lost 11 bases at V and 6 bases at J; junction bases unmatched: 13.

The chain employs TRBV19 and TRBJ1-2; D not certain. Trimming removed 5 bases at V and 6 bases at J, with 19 bases between. This CDR3 comprises 15 residues. CDR1 is LNHDA and CDR2 is SQIVND in the germline V gene (reference sequence). The CDR3 sequence is CASSLQEVPTHGYTF. DNA for the CDR3: TGTGCCAGTAGTCTCCAGGAGGTCCCAACTCATGGCTACACCTTC. The variable domain in full, completed from reference TRBV19 and TRBJ1-2, reads DGGITQSPKYLFRKEGQNVTLSCEQNLNHDAMYWYRQDPGQGLRLIYYSQIVNDFQKGDIAEGYSVSREKKESFPLTVTSAQKNPTAFYLCASSLQEVPTHGYTFGSGTRLTVV.

The CDR3 DNA reads as TGTGCCAGCAGTACTACAGGAATTCGGGTTTCACCCCTCCACTTT. It encodes CASSTTGIRVSPLHF. The chain joins TRBV2 to TRBJ1-6; a possible D gene is TRBD1 (5 bases). Germline CDR1 and CDR2: SNHLY and FYNNEI. The CDR3 sequence is 15 residues long. Trimming removed 5 bases from V and 9 bases from J, with 17 bases in between.

This clone showed up just once. This chain joins TRBV9 and TRBJ1-4; 12 bases fit TRBD1. CDR3 length: 18 amino acids. Germline values: CDR1 SGDLS, CDR2 YYNGEE. The trim removed 7 bases at V and 6 bases at J, leaving 16 bases unmatched. CDR3 protein: CASFSRPWGQGADEKLFF. The CDR3 bases are TGTGCCAGCTTTTCCCGCCCGTGGGGACAGGGGGCGGATGAAAAACTGTTTTTT. Together with reference TRBV9 and TRBJ1-4, the CDR3 gives the full variable domain: DSGVTQTPKHLITATGQRVTLRCSPRSGDLSVYWYQQSLDQGLQFLIQYYNGEERAKGNILERFSAQQFPDLHSELNLSSLELGDSALYFCASFSRPWGQGADEKLFFGSGTQLSVL.

A word on this clone: The sample holds other DNA sequences that translate to the same CDR3. The V gene is TRBV9, the J gene TRBJ2-1; TRBD2 matches at 8 bases. The germline CDR1 and CDR2 sequences are SGDLS and YYNGEE. V shed 0 bases and J 4 bases; nucleotides not matched to a gene: 3. This CDR3 spans 15 amino acids. The CDR3 is CASSVVPGGYNEQFF. The CDR3 bases are TGTGCCAGCAGCGTAGTACCGGGAGGGTACAATGAGCAGTTCTTC.

V usage is TRBV6-5 and J usage is TRBJ1-1, with a tentative D call TRBD1 (6 bases). The CDR3 spans 14 residues. Germline assignment: CDR1 MNHEY and CDR2 SVGAGI. Between the trimmed V and J ends, which lost 4 bases and 10 bases, there was a span of 19 bases. The CDR3 reads CASSSKGPRGGAFF. Here the CDR3 DNA reads TGTGCCAGCAGTTCCAAGGGACCGAGGGGGGGAGCTTTCTTT.

The chain has TRBV9 and TRBJ2-1, with 10 bases lining up with TRBD1. From germline, CDR1 is SGDLS and CDR2 YYNGEE. V was clipped by 3 bases and J by 7 bases; unmatched bases: 7. This CDR3 is built from 15 residues. For the CDR3, the DNA is TGTGCCAGCAGCGGACAGGGGGCGCCGGGAAATGAGCAGTTCTTC. Translation gives CASSGQGAPGNEQFF. Full variable domain (missing parts from reference TRBV9 and TRBJ2-1): DSGVTQTPKHLITATGQRVTLRCSPRSGDLSVYWYQQSLDQGLQFLIQYYNGEERAKGNILERFSAQQFPDLHSELNLSSLELGDSALYFCASSGQGAPGNEQFFGPGTRLTVL.